This TCR beta chain was sequenced in a study of blood T cell repertoires in COVID-19. The overall study: COVID-19 samples, acute and convalescent, were from the United States, Italy and Spain. T cells, B-cell-depleted T cells, or PBMCs supplied cDNA or gDNA.

Per the original data handling: How many nucleated cells were present was estimated from reference gene primer amplification. The protocol was immunoSEQ multiplex PCR, while the TCRdb copy is restricted to in-frame clones and leaves out a portion. D and trimming come from the DNA, and the V and J calls and clone size come from that table. The sample comprises under 150,000 clones, around 84% of which are singletons, and about 39% rests with the top ten. The CDR3 length is 14 residues. Germline V gene sequence: CDR1 SGHTA, CDR2 FQGNSA. V dropped 8 bases and J dropped 9 bases, with 20 bases sitting between them.

V is TRBV7-2 and J is TRBJ2-1; a possible D gene is TRBD1 (6 bases). The sequence was collected from a human donor in a cohort sampled during active COVID-19. The specimen sequenced was peripheral blood. The CDR3 DNA is TGTGCCAGCGGCTCTAGACAGGCCAATAGTGAGCAGTTCTTC. Protein product: CASGSRQANSEQFF.